This section outlines one T cell receptor (beta chain) sequence together with its context. This specimen belongs to a study of blood T cells in healthy people across ages. Germline lookup yields CDR1 SGHDT and CDR2 YYEEEE. V was pared by 4 bases and J by 4 bases, with 17 bases between. The CDR3 runs to 15 residues. Then a second PCR, running about 7 to 11 cycles, was carried out with a sample-barcoded 5' primer and a J-beta primer mix. TCRdb fed the 5' RACE reads into MiXCR, producing one record per CDR3 protein. Of 700,000 or so distinct CDR3 sequences in the sample, roughly two fifths were seen once.

The TCR was taken from a man older than 75 in good health. The specimen was blood. The chain employs TRBV5-6 and TRBJ1-1; possible D gene TRBD1, 6 bases. This CDR3 reads CASSPDGGHGTEAFF. DNA for the CDR3: TGTGCCAGCAGCCCAGACGGGGGGCACGGCACTGAAGCTTTCTTT.